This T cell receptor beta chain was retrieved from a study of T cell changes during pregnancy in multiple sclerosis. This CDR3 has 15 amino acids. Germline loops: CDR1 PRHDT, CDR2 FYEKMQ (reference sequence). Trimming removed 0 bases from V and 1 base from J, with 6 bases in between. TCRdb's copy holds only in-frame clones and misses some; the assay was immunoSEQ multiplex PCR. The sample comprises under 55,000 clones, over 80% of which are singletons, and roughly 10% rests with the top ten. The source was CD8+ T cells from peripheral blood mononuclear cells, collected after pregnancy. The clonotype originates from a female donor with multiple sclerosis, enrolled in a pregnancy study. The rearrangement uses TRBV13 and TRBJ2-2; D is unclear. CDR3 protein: CASSLGIQNTGELFF. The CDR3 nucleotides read TGTGCCAGCAGCTTAGGCATTCAGAACACCGGGGAGCTGTTTTTT.